Each of the 19 T cell receptor beta chains below was sequenced from the same sample in a study of cytomegalovirus exposure and HLA in healthy donors. Vbeta (60) and Jbeta (13) primers were used in the PCR. Produced via immunoSEQ multiplex PCR; TCRdb's table is partial and in-frame only. The profile shows more than 90,000 clones, under 90% of them singletons. Sequenced sample: PBMCs. The origin of the receptors is a man aged 50 to 59 in good health and CMV-seronegative.

The chain couples TRBV7-2 to TRBJ2-7; weak D call: TRBD1 (6 bases). The germline V gene encodes CDR1 SGHTA and CDR2 FQGNSA. The germline V and J ends were trimmed by 4 bases and 3 bases, with 19 bases remaining between them. CDR3 length: 16 residues. CDR3 amino acids: CASSSRETGPDYEQYF. The CDR3 coding sequence is TGTGCCAGCAGCTCGAGGGAGACAGGTCCTGACTACGAGCAGTACTTC.

The table lists this clone with a few counts. The V gene is TRBV6-4, the J gene TRBJ2-1, with 8 bases fitting TRBD2. There are 16 residues in the CDR3. V was clipped by 0 bases and J by 6 bases; unmatched bases: 7. CDR1 is MRHNA, CDR2 SNTAGT, per germline. The CDR3 here is CASSDSVSGSVNEQFF. The CDR3 region has the DNA TGTGCCAGCAGTGACTCAGTGAGCGGGAGTGTCAATGAGCAGTTCTTC.

The V call is TRBV5-4, the J call TRBJ1-2; perhaps TRBD1 as D (6 bases). The V and J ends lost 0 bases and 4 bases respectively, with 13 bases between them. The CDR3 is 15 amino acids. Germline lookup yields CDR1 SGHNT and CDR2 YYREEE (reference sequence). The CDR3 sequence: CASSLAGGGRYGYTF. CDR3 nucleotide sequence: TGTGCCAGCAGCTTGGCTGGGGGGGGCCGCTATGGCTACACCTTC.

The chain uses TRBV6-1 and TRBJ1-6; TRBD1 might be the D (6 bases). V lost 0 bases, J lost 5 bases, and 14 bases lay in between. The germline CDR1 and CDR2 sequences are MNHNS and SASEGT. The length of the CDR3 is 17 residues. CDR3 sequence (DNA): TGTGCCAGCAGTGAAGCATCCCTGGGGGCCGATAATTCACCCCTCCACTTT. Translated: CASSEASLGADNSPLHF.

V gene TRBV27 combines with J gene TRBJ2-7; 8 positions match TRBD2. CDR3 length: 17 amino acids. Losses at the gene ends were 3 bases for V and 2 bases for J; bases not matched to a gene: 12. Germline lookup yields CDR1 MNHEY and CDR2 SMNVEV (reference sequence). The CDR3 reads CASSFEVQAGEAYEQYF. Here the CDR3 DNA reads TGTGCCAGCAGTTTCGAGGTCCAAGCGGGAGAGGCCTACGAGCAGTACTTC.

This chain connects TRBV28 to TRBJ2-1; tentatively, D is TRBD1 (5 bases). CDR3 length equals 14 residues. CDR1 and CDR2 from the germline V gene are MDHEN and SYDVKM. The germline V and J ends were trimmed by 8 bases and 0 bases, with 11 bases remaining between them. The DNA for the CDR3 is TGTGCCAGCGAGACAGTTAGCTCCTACAATGAGCAGTTCTTC. Its protein product is CASETVSSYNEQFF.

The chain recombines TRBV15 with TRBJ2-5; D possibly corresponds to TRBD2 (6 bases). This CDR3 region has 13 residues. Germline V CDR1 and CDR2: LNHNV, YYDKDF (reference sequence). V lost 1 base, J lost 3 bases, and 6 bases lay in between. For the CDR3, the DNA is TGTGCCACCAGCAGAGGGGGGGAAGAGACCCAGTACTTC. Amino acids: CATSRGGEETQYF.

V gene TRBV28 combines with J gene TRBJ2-7, with a possible D match to TRBD1 (7 bases). Trimming pared 5 bases from V and 5 bases from J, leaving 16 bases between. CDR1 and CDR2 (germline): MDHEN, SYDVKM. The CDR3 is 14 amino acids. CDR3 protein: CASSPDREANEQYF. The CDR3 bases are TGTGCCAGCAGTCCAGACAGGGAGGCGAACGAGCAGTACTTC.

The chain couples TRBV4-2 to TRBJ2-2; 7 bases are shared with TRBD2. CDR3 length: 15 residues. Germline V gene lookup returns CDR1 LGHNA and CDR2 YNFKEQ. The trim removed 4 bases at V and 7 bases at J, leaving 9 bases unmatched. This CDR3 reads CASSPGLEKGGELFF. CDR3 nucleotides: TGTGCCAGCAGCCCTGGACTAGAGAAGGGCGGGGAGCTGTTTTTT.

In its sample, this clone was seen once. This chain uses TRBV6-5 with TRBJ1-6; 7 bases are a match to TRBD1. The CDR3 length is 15 residues. V was pared by 2 bases and J by 6 bases, with 4 bases of the junction left unmatched. The germline gives CDR1 MNHEY, CDR2 SVGAGI. The CDR3 region has the DNA TGTGCCAGCAGTTACGACCGGGACAGTAATTCACCCCTCCACTTT. Its translation is CASSYDRDSNSPLHF.

The count of this clone is one. One end of the junction is discordant with germline, which a read error may explain. V gene TRBV10-3 combines with J gene TRBJ2-2, with D perhaps given as TRBD1 or TRBD2 (7 bases each). Per germline, CDR1 ENHRY and CDR2 SYGVKD. The CDR3 extends over 13 amino acids. CDR3 sequence (DNA): TGTGCCGTCAGGGGGGGTGACACCGGGGAGCTGTTTTTT. The encoded protein is CAVRGGDTGELFF.

The V gene is TRBV27, the J gene TRBJ1-2; the D is unclear. CDR1 MNHEY and CDR2 SMNVEV come from the germline V gene (reference sequence). The V gene lost 6 bases and the J gene lost 2 bases, with 16 bases spanning the gap. The CDR3 consists of 15 residues. CDR3 DNA: TGTGCCAGCAGAGTTGTGATCGGGAACAACTATGGCTACACCTTC. This translates into CASRVVIGNNYGYTF.

V usage is TRBV5-4 and J usage is TRBJ1-1; a possible D gene is TRBD1 (5 bases). The CDR3 loop spans 15 amino acids. CDR1 is SGHNT and CDR2 is YYREEE in the germline V gene (reference sequence). Trimming left V 0 bases short and J 0 bases short, with 9 bases between. CDR3 region: CASSLDPDMNTEAFF. The CDR3 DNA reads as TGTGCCAGCAGCTTGGATCCGGACATGAACACTGAAGCTTTCTTT.

This chain links TRBV27 with TRBJ2-1, with D uncertain. Trimming stripped 3 bases from V and 0 bases from J, with 6 bases between. Germline values: CDR1 MNHEY, CDR2 SMNVEV (reference sequence). The CDR3 is 14 amino acids. The CDR3 DNA reads as TGTGCCAGCAGTTTGTACGGCTCCTACAATGAGCAGTTCTTC. It codes for CASSLYGSYNEQFF.

The genes are TRBV9 and TRBJ2-2, with D unclear. The length of the CDR3 is 13 residues. The germline V and J ends were trimmed by 0 bases and 6 bases, with 6 bases remaining between them. Germline V gives CDR1 SGDLS, CDR2 YYNGEE. CDR3 in amino acids: CASSVESAGELFF. Written as DNA, the CDR3 is TGTGCCAGCAGCGTAGAAAGCGCCGGGGAGCTGTTTTTT.

V usage is TRBV25-1 and J usage is TRBJ1-6; D might be TRBD1 (5 bases). This CDR3 spans 16 amino acids. Trimming removed 2 bases from V and 0 bases from J, with 8 bases in between. Germline V gene data show CDR1 as MGHDK and CDR2 as SYGVNS. This CDR3 reads CASSEQGRSYNSPLHF. The CDR3 DNA sequence: TGTGCCAGCAGTGAACAGGGCCGCTCCTATAATTCACCCCTCCACTTT.

This rearrangement joins TRBV13 to TRBJ2-1, with TRBD2 identical over 9 bases. CDR1 is PRHDT and CDR2 is FYEKMQ in the germline V gene (reference sequence). The J segment lost 5 bases and the V segment lost 3 bases, leaving 5 bases of the junction unmatched. The CDR3 is 15 residues long. CDR3 amino acids: CASSLGGRDHNEQFF. The CDR3 DNA reads as TGTGCCAGCAGCTTGGGCGGGAGGGATCACAATGAGCAGTTCTTC. The full variable domain, in which reference TRBV13 and TRBJ2-1 provide the parts outside the CDR3, is AAGVIQSPRHLIKEKRETATLKCYPIPRHDTVYWYQQGPGQDPQFLISFYEKMQSDKGSIPDRFSAQQFSDYHSELNMSSLELGDSALYFCASSLGGRDHNEQFFGPGTRLTVL.

The chain couples TRBV15 to TRBJ1-1, with 7 positions matching TRBD1. Germline CDR1 LNHNV, CDR2 YYDKDF (reference sequence). This CDR3 spans 12 amino acids. Trimming at V came to 0 bases and at J to 10 bases, leaving 2 bases not matched to a gene. CDR3 bases: TGTGCCACCAGCAGAGACTCAGGGGGAGCTTTCTTT. Translation: CATSRDSGGAFF.

The rearrangement joins TRBV7-2 to TRBJ2-5; 8 positions agree with TRBD1. This CDR3 contains 12 residues. Germline CDR1 and CDR2: SGHTA and FQGNSA. Trimming at V came to 5 bases and at J to 12 bases, leaving 8 bases not matched to a gene. In DNA form, the CDR3 reads TGTGCCAGCAGCACGCGGACAGGGCCAAAGTACTTC. This gives the protein CASSTRTGPKYF.